The 32 T cell receptor beta chains listed next were all sequenced from one sample in a study of T cell responses to AZD1222 COVID-19 vaccine. Assay: immunoSEQ multiplex PCR; the TCRdb copy retains only in-frame clones and omits some. This table has 150,000 to 200,000 clones, around 90% appearing once. The specimen was peripheral blood, collected 28 days after the second AZD1222 dose. Receptor source: an adult who received the AZD1222 COVID-19 vaccine.

This rearrangement joins TRBV19 to TRBJ1-3, with D unclear. This CDR3 is 14 amino acids long. Germline assignment: CDR1 LNHDA and CDR2 SQIVND (reference sequence). V was pared by 8 bases and J by 1 base, with 12 bases between. As DNA, the CDR3 is TGTGCCAGTCGAGGAGGCGGTTCTGGAAACACCATATATTTT. Amino acid sequence: CASRGGGSGNTIYF.

This chain links TRBV3-1 (or the pseudogene TRBV3-2) with TRBJ1-3, with unresolved D. V was clipped by 6 bases and J by 0 bases, with 15 bases between them. The CDR3 contains 16 residues. Germline values: CDR1 LGHDT, CDR2 YNNKEL (reference sequence). CDR3 protein: CASSTTWALSGNTIYF. In DNA, the CDR3 is TGTGCCAGCAGTACGACCTGGGCTCTCTCTGGAAACACCATATATTTT.

The rearrangement joins TRBV6-4 to TRBJ1-2, with D possibly matching TRBD1 (6 bases). CDR1 is MRHNA, CDR2 SNTAGT, per germline. The CDR3 extends over 15 amino acids. V lost 6 bases and J 4 bases, leaving 18 bases between the germline ends. CDR3 region: CASSPDRQALYGYTF. CDR3 DNA: TGTGCCAGCAGCCCCGACCGACAGGCCCTCTATGGCTACACCTTC.

J is TRBJ1-2 and V is TRBV6-1, with a possible D match to TRBD1 (5 bases). The CDR3 is made up of 14 amino acids. V was clipped by 2 bases and J by 4 bases, with 11 bases between them. Germline CDR1 MNHNS, CDR2 SASEGT. The chain's CDR3 is CASSENQGAYGYTF. The DNA of the CDR3 is TGTGCCAGCAGTGAAAACCAGGGAGCCTATGGCTACACCTTC.

The rearrangement uses TRBV27 and TRBJ2-7, with 8 bases aligning to TRBD1. CDR1 and CDR2 (germline): MNHEY, SMNVEV (reference sequence). There are 14 residues in the CDR3. With 3 bases clipped from V and 4 bases from J, the junction kept 5 bases outside the gene matches. The CDR3 reads CASSFQGARYEQYF. CDR3 bases: TGTGCCAGCAGTTTCCAGGGGGCTCGGTACGAGCAGTACTTC.

The chain has TRBV19 and TRBJ1-2; perhaps TRBD1 as D (5 bases). The CDR3 loop spans 14 amino acids. The V gene's germline CDR1 is LNHDA and CDR2 SQIVND (reference sequence). V was cut by 4 bases and J by 4 bases, with 13 bases left in between. In DNA, the CDR3 is TGTGCCAGTAGTACTACGGGGCCTGGCTATGGCTACACCTTC. Its protein is CASSTTGPGYGYTF.

The V and J genes are TRBV30 and TRBJ2-7, with TRBD1 as a possible D gene (7 bases). V was cut by 0 bases and J by 3 bases, with 12 bases left in between. The germline CDR1 and CDR2 sequences are GTSNPN and SVGIG (reference sequence). The CDR3 runs to 14 residues. CDR3 DNA sequence: TGTGCCTGGAGTGTACTGCAGGGGGGCTACGAGCAGTACTTC. This codes for CAWSVLQGGYEQYF.

The chain recombines TRBV5-4 with TRBJ2-2; TRBD2 aligns across 8 bases. Germline CDR1 and CDR2: SGHNT and YYREEE (reference sequence). There are 15 residues in the CDR3. The V segment lost 4 bases and the J segment 6 bases; nucleotides outside the gene matches: 8. The DNA for the CDR3 is TGTGCCAGCAGCCGGGAGGGGTGGGCGGCCGGGGAGCTGTTTTTT. Its protein is CASSREGWAAGELFF.

V usage is TRBV7-9 and J usage is TRBJ1-2; D is perhaps TRBD1 (5 bases). CDR3 length: 14 residues. Trimming removed 5 bases at V and 5 bases at J, with 15 bases between. Germline V gene data show CDR1 as SEHNR and CDR2 as FQNEAQ (reference sequence). CDR3 residues: CASSQGLGPYGYTF. CDR3 DNA: TGTGCCAGCAGCCAGGGCCTCGGTCCTTATGGCTACACCTTC.

The chain recombines TRBV11-3 with TRBJ2-1, with 8 bases matching TRBD1. CDR1 and CDR2 (germline): SGHNT, YENEEA. The CDR3 is 13 amino acids. The V segment lost 5 bases and the J segment 8 bases; nucleotides outside the gene matches: 5. CDR3 sequence (DNA): TGTGCCAGCAGCCTATTCAGGGGGCATGAGCAGTTCTTC. This encodes CASSLFRGHEQFF.

V and J are TRBV24-1 and TRBJ2-2, with 8 bases lining up with TRBD2. Germline values: CDR1 KGHDR, CDR2 SFDVKD. This CDR3 is 16 amino acids long. Germline trimming cut 3 bases from V and 6 bases from J; bases unmatched to any gene: 8. The CDR3 protein is CATSDPKSGSAGELFF. CDR3 DNA: TGTGCCACCAGTGATCCGAAAAGCGGGAGCGCCGGGGAGCTGTTTTTT.

V is TRBV28 and J is TRBJ2-5, with D unclear. Trimming pared 5 bases from V and 4 bases from J, leaving 8 bases between. This CDR3 is 12 amino acids long. Germline CDR1 and CDR2: MDHEN and SYDVKM. The chain's CDR3 is CASSGNGETQYF. Written as DNA, the CDR3 is TGTGCCAGCAGTGGGAACGGAGAGACCCAGTACTTC.

This chain joins TRBV19 and TRBJ1-2; maybe TRBD1 (6 bases). This CDR3 has 16 amino acids. Looked up from germline, CDR1 is LNHDA and CDR2 is SQIVND (reference sequence). The V end was cut by 3 bases, the J end by 3 bases, with 17 bases between. CDR3 amino acids: CASSITLSRGHYGYTF. The CDR3 region has the DNA TGTGCCAGTAGTATCACTCTGTCCAGGGGCCACTATGGCTACACCTTC.

CDR3 in DNA: TGTGCCAGCAGCGTAGCTCGCGGACATCCGAACACCGGGGAGCTGTTTTTT. Translated: CASSVARGHPNTGELFF. This chain uses TRBV9 with TRBJ2-2; a weak D match, TRBD1 (5 bases). Trimming took off 0 bases at V and 0 bases at J, with 12 bases between the two ends. The germline CDR1 and CDR2 sequences are SGDLS and YYNGEE. CDR3 length: 17 residues.

J is TRBJ2-3 and V is TRBV27, with D perhaps TRBD1 (5 bases). V lost 3 bases to trimming and J lost 5 bases, with 12 bases between them. From germline, CDR1 is MNHEY and CDR2 SMNVEV (reference sequence). CDR3 length: 14 residues. CDR3 bases: TGTGCCAGCAGTTTTCAAGGGGTAAAAGATACGCAGTATTTT. Its protein is CASSFQGVKDTQYF.

This clone was seen once. The CDR3 reads CASSEQGAYEQYF. CDR3 DNA: TGTGCCAGCAGTGAACAGGGGGCCTACGAGCAGTACTTC. V and J are TRBV25-1 and TRBJ2-7; 7 nucleotides agree with TRBD1. Germline CDR1 is MGHDK and CDR2 is SYGVNS. CDR3 length equals 13 residues. V shed 2 bases and J 2 bases; nucleotides not matched to a gene: 0.

This chain connects TRBV5-4 to TRBJ1-1; D remains ambiguous. V was cut by 3 bases and J by 1 base, with 7 bases left in between. The CDR3 is 13 amino acids. Germline-derived CDR1 and CDR2 are SGHNT and YYREEE (reference sequence). This CDR3 is CASSSSGNTEAFF. CDR3 nucleotide sequence: TGTGCCAGCAGCTCTTCGGGGAACACTGAAGCTTTCTTT.

The chain combines TRBV5-1 with TRBJ2-5; 7 nucleotides agree with TRBD1. V trimming: 2 bases; J trimming: 2 bases; junction bases outside the gene matches: 3. CDR3 length: 14 residues. Germline V gene sequence: CDR1 SGHRS, CDR2 YFSETQ. The CDR3 bases are TGCGCCAGCAGCTTTGGGACAGCTCAAGAGACCCAGTACTTC. It is translated as CASSFGTAQETQYF.

The chain employs TRBV5-4 and TRBJ1-5, with TRBD1 matching 8 bases. J gave up 7 bases and V 3 bases, and 6 bases lay outside the gene matches. This CDR3 has 14 amino acids. The V gene's germline CDR1 is SGHNT and CDR2 YYREEE (reference sequence). The CDR3 sequence: CASSSGGTGQPQHF. CDR3 DNA sequence: TGTGCCAGCAGCTCAGGGGGCACTGGGCAGCCCCAGCATTTT.

This chain joins TRBV30 and TRBJ2-5, with 16 nucleotides matching TRBD2. V shed 1 base, J shed 13 bases, and the junction held 12 bases outside the gene matches. The length of the CDR3 is 16 residues. The germline V gene has CDR1 GTSNPN and CDR2 SVGIG (reference sequence). In nucleotides, the CDR3 is TGTGCCTGGAGTGACGCTTCGGGACTAGCGGGGGGGCATCCGTACTTC. Residues: CAWSDASGLAGGHPYF.

CDR3 nucleotide sequence: TGTGCCAGCAGCTTAGGAGTCCTTGTGGGGGGCAATCAGCCCCAGCATTTT. This encodes CASSLGVLVGGNQPQHF. V and J are TRBV7-8 and TRBJ1-5; possible D gene TRBD1, 5 bases. The CDR3 sequence is 17 residues long. V lost 1 base to trimming and J lost 2 bases, with 15 bases between them. The germline V gene encodes CDR1 SGHVS and CDR2 FQNEAQ.

The chain joins TRBV10-1 to TRBJ2-3; D unresolved. Looked up from germline, CDR1 is WNHNN and CDR2 is SYGVQD (reference sequence). CDR3 length: 16 amino acids. Trimming stripped 4 bases from V and 2 bases from J, with 16 bases between. The DNA of the CDR3 is TGCGCCAGCAGTGCCGCCGCCTCGCCCTTCACAGATACGCAGTATTTT. Protein: CASSAAASPFTDTQYF.

The chain recombines TRBV2 with TRBJ1-5; 10 bases are a match to TRBD1. CDR3 size: 14 residues. Germline assignment: CDR1 SNHLY and CDR2 FYNNEI. Trimming removed 5 bases from V and 6 bases from J; junction bases left unmatched: 4. CDR3 DNA: TGTGCCAGCAGTTCGGGACAGGGGTTTCAGCCCCAGCATTTT. As protein: CASSSGQGFQPQHF.

V is TRBV6-5 and J is TRBJ2-7; weak D call: TRBD2 (5 bases). The CDR3 is 16 amino acids. V lost 4 bases to trimming and J lost 3 bases, with 19 bases between them. Germline CDR1 MNHEY, CDR2 SVGAGI. The CDR3 region has the DNA TGTGCCAGCAGTTCCCTCGGGGTGCCAAAAGGCTACGAGCAGTACTTC. Translating it yields CASSSLGVPKGYEQYF.

The chain combines TRBV7-8 with TRBJ2-5; weak D call: TRBD2 (7 bases). Between the trimmed V and J ends, which lost 5 bases and 4 bases, there was a span of 23 bases. The CDR3 runs 17 residues. The germline V gene encodes CDR1 SGHVS and CDR2 FQNEAQ. CDR3 coding DNA: TGTGCCAGCAGCCCTCTGGCGGGGGCGACCTTTAGAGAGACCCAGTACTTC. This gives the protein CASSPLAGATFRETQYF.

The V call is TRBV24-1, the J call TRBJ1-1; D possibly corresponds to TRBD1 (6 bases). Germline-derived CDR1 and CDR2 are KGHDR and SFDVKD. Trimming took off 4 bases at V and 1 base at J, with 12 bases between the two ends. CDR3 length: 15 amino acids. The CDR3, as DNA: TGTGCCACCAGTGAGCCGACAGGTGGGAACACTGAAGCTTTCTTT. Protein sequence: CATSEPTGGNTEAFF.

V and J are TRBV5-4 and TRBJ1-4; tentative D call: TRBD1 (5 bases). The V end lost 3 bases, the J end lost 4 bases, and 7 bases lay between the germline ends. Germline lookup yields CDR1 SGHNT and CDR2 YYREEE (reference sequence). The CDR3 spans 13 residues. CDR3 region: CASSSGGNEKLFF. The CDR3 coding sequence is TGTGCCAGCAGCTCGGGGGGTAATGAAAAACTGTTTTTT. Supplemented by reference TRBV5-4 and TRBJ1-4, the full variable domain reads ETGVTQSPTHLIKTRGQQVTLRCSSQSGHNTVSWYQQALGQGPQFIFQYYREEENGRGNFPPRFSGLQFPNYSSELNVNALELDDSALYLCASSSGGNEKLFFGSGTQLSVL.

The V gene is TRBV6-4, the J gene TRBJ2-3; a weak D match, TRBD2 (5 bases). The CDR3 consists of 13 residues. Trimming pared 5 bases from V and 2 bases from J, leaving 8 bases between. CDR1 and CDR2 (germline): MRHNA, SNTAGT. Here the CDR3 reads CASSRDYTDTQYF. The CDR3 DNA is TGTGCCAGCAGTCGAGACTACACAGATACGCAGTATTTT.

The rearrangement joins TRBV7-2 to TRBJ1-1; D might be TRBD1 (6 bases). Trimming stripped 3 bases from V and 5 bases from J, with 16 bases between. The CDR3 covers 15 residues. The germline V gene encodes CDR1 SGHTA and CDR2 FQGNSA. In DNA, the CDR3 is TGTGCCAGCAGCTTGGCGGGGGGGCAGTTTACTGAAGCTTTCTTT. As protein: CASSLAGGQFTEAFF.

The chain combines TRBV7-2 with TRBJ1-2; perhaps TRBD1 as D (6 bases). Germline-derived CDR1 and CDR2 are SGHTA and FQGNSA. V was trimmed by 1 base and J by 8 bases, leaving 11 bases between them. The CDR3 has 13 amino acids. CDR3 residues: CASSLDAGVGYTF. The DNA for the CDR3 is TGTGCCAGCAGCTTAGACGCAGGGGTGGGCTACACCTTC.

This chain links TRBV10-3 with TRBJ2-7; 8 positions match TRBD1. J was trimmed by 1 base and V by 3 bases; bases with no gene match: 8. The germline V gene encodes CDR1 ENHRY and CDR2 SYGVKD. This CDR3 comprises 16 residues. The CDR3 DNA reads as TGTGCCATCAGTGATCCGGGACAGGCTCTTTCCTACGAGCAGTACTTC. This sequence encodes CAISDPGQALSYEQYF.

This clone was recorded once. The chain couples TRBV7-2 to TRBJ1-5; tentative D call: TRBD1 (6 bases). V was pared by 4 bases and J by 4 bases, with 14 bases between. Germline V gene data show CDR1 as SGHTA and CDR2 as FQGNSA. There are 15 residues in the CDR3. This chain's CDR3 is CASSYFPQGNQPQHF. DNA of the CDR3: TGTGCCAGCAGCTACTTCCCCCAGGGGAATCAGCCCCAGCATTTT.